The clone carrying this TCR beta chain was picked up a small number of times. As yet, its antigen is unknown. The assay was immunoSEQ multiplex PCR, and TCRdb's table has in-frame clones only and misses some. Of 6,500 to 9,000 clones detected, 70% to 80% appear once; the ten largest clones hold 6.5% to 8%. The entry originates in a study of neoadjuvant nivolumab and ipilimumab in lung cancer. Study-wide context: Nivolumab 3 mg/kg was given days 1, 15 and 29, plus ipilimumab 1 mg/kg day 1 in combination. General study findings and limits: From pretherapy to surgery, tumor richness and clonality rose with dual therapy. Only a small number of samples underwent TCR sequencing. TCR richness and clonality were higher in tumors than adjacent uninvolved lung.

The receptor was derived from an adult with non-small cell lung cancer. Sequences were derived from adjacent normal lung tissue, sampled after neoadjuvant nivolumab, alone or with ipilimumab, at or shortly before surgery.

CDR3 amino acids: CASRSRTGSQHF. CDR3 coding DNA: TGTGCCAGCAGATCCAGGACAGGGAGCCAGCATTTT. This chain uses TRBV27 with TRBJ1-5, with 8 nucleotides matching TRBD1. This CDR3 spans 12 amino acids. Germline CDR1 and CDR2: MNHEY and SMNVEV (reference sequence). Trimming cost V 6 bases and J 12 bases; bases outside gene matches: 7.